This T cell receptor beta chain stems from a study of response to subunit inactivated influenza vaccine. This clonotype was seen more than once but under ten times. Its antigen is unidentified. Study-wide results and caveats: The authors suggested that few new T cells are recruited per seasonal influenza vaccination.

MiXCR, applied by TCRdb to the RT-PCR reads, yields one record per CDR3 protein. The data show over 450,000 distinct CDR3 sequences, under 15% seen once. The ends lost 4 bases at V and 4 bases at J; junction bases unmatched: 5. CDR1 MNHEY and CDR2 SVGAGI come from the germline V gene. The CDR3 has 15 residues. The rearrangement joins TRBV6-5 to TRBJ2-1; 9 bases map to TRBD2. Source: PBMCs from blood, taken more than 35 days after vaccination. The sequence was collected from a man aged 45-65 years who received an inactivated influenza vaccine. CDR3 residues: CASSSGTSTYNEQFF. The CDR3 nucleotides are TGTGCCAGCAGTTCCGGGACTAGCACATACAATGAGCAGTTCTTC.